This TCR beta chain is from a study of shared clonotypes between healthy human individuals. The overall study: Aged 18 to 49, the donors were a couple of women and a few men.

General study results and limits: Investigators collected only blood, and repertoires in tissues likely differ. Clonotype sharing among the donors was expected to vary with sequencing depth.

On this clone itself: The target antigen is unknown. Other DNA sequences of this sample code for an identical CDR3.

The assay was immunoSEQ multiplex PCR, and TCRdb's table has in-frame clones only and misses some. The data hold about 2.1 million clones, with roughly 95% observed a single time. Naive-designated CD8 cells lacked CD45RO, were positively enriched for CCR7, and omitted terminally differentiated effector memory CD45RA+ cells. Material: naive CD8+ T cells from PBMCs. This TCR came from a man between 18 and 35 years old in good health. Some clones in this sample may be carry-over from other donors' samples.

CDR3 DNA sequence: TGTGCCAGCAGCCTAGGACTAGCGCTGTACAATGAGCAGTTCTTC. Its translation is CASSLGLALYNEQFF. The V and J genes are TRBV11-2 and TRBJ2-1, with 9 bases aligning to TRBD2. The CDR3 contains 15 residues. Germline CDR1 reads SGHAT; CDR2 reads FQNNGV. V was clipped by 5 bases and J by 4 bases; unmatched bases: 6.